The sequence of this T cell receptor (beta chain) was determined in a study of T cell responses to AZD1222 COVID-19 vaccine. Findings and limits, study-wide: Spike-specific TCR breadth and depth rose after two AZD1222 doses. Along spike, vaccine-associated CD4 TCRs were found throughout, with dominance at 160-218 and 743-854. Close to half of spike-specific TCRs reportedly recognize unmutated variant regions.

Regarding this clone: Its antigen remains unknown.

TCRdb keeps only in-frame clones here, not all; method: immunoSEQ multiplex PCR. The repertoire consists of roughly 70,000 clones, with approximately 83% occurring once and the leading ten covering roughly 6%. Germline V gene lookup returns CDR1 KGHDR and CDR2 SFDVKD. The CDR3 has 16 residues. Trimming cost V 0 bases and J 6 bases; bases outside gene matches: 7. The material sequenced was peripheral blood, taken 28 days after the second AZD1222 dose. The J gene is TRBJ2-1, the V gene TRBV24-1, with 7 bases aligning to TRBD1. This sequence was found in an adult who received the AZD1222 COVID-19 vaccine. This CDR3 is CATSDLTGVYGNEQFF. The CDR3 nucleotides read TGTGCCACCAGTGATTTGACAGGGGTATACGGCAATGAGCAGTTCTTC.